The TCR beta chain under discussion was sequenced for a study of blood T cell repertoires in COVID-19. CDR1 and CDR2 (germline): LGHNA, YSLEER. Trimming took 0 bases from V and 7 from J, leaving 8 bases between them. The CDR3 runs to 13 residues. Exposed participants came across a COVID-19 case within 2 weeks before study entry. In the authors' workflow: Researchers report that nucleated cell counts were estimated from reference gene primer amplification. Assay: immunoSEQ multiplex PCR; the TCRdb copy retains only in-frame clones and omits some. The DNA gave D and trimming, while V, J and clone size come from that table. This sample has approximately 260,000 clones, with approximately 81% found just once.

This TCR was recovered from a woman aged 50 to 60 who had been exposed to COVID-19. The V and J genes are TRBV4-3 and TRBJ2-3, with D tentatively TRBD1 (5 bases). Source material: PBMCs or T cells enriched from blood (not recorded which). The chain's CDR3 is CASSQDREHTQYF. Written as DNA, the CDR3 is TGCGCCAGCAGCCAAGACAGGGAACATACGCAGTATTTT.